The T cell receptor beta chain under discussion was sequenced for a study of shared clonotypes between healthy human individuals. Some clones are missing from TCRdb's copy, which holds only in-frame ones; the method was immunoSEQ multiplex PCR. The data show fewer than 3 million clones, with 80% to 95% seen just once and about 0.41% held by the top ten. Deletions cut 2 bases from V and 6 bases from J, with 9 bases between. CDR3 length equals 13 residues. The V gene's germline CDR1 is MNHEY and CDR2 SMNVEV (reference sequence). The sample comprised naive CD4+ T cells from PBMCs. Subset here: CD45RA+ positively selected. This receptor was identified in a man aged 18 to 29 in good health. Some clones in this sample may be carry-over from other donors' samples. The chain has TRBV27 and TRBJ2-3; perhaps TRBD2 as D (5 bases). CDR3 nucleotide sequence: TGTGCCAGCAGTTTAAATTGGGAGGATACGCAGTATTTT. This encodes CASSLNWEDTQYF.